A selection of T cell receptor beta chains follows, all from one sample in a study of cytomegalovirus exposure and HLA in healthy donors. Clones were sequenced by immunoSEQ multiplex PCR, and TCRdb holds only the in-frame ones, with some missing. The table has under 75,000 clones, 74% seen once. The sequenced material came from PBMCs. The receptors were gathered from a human donor in good health. CDR3s include the opening cysteine and the closing phenylalanine or tryptophan. The order of the fields is V gene, D gene, clone size, CDR3 protein. A D gene is named only where the DNA matches it firmly. Part of the rows lack a size; the others show once, few, many or a class for expanded clones.

TRBV27 NA NA CASSFGQTYEQYF
TRBV30 TRBD1 once CAWSGAGTGPNEQYF
TRBV30 TRBD1 NA CAWGTEARGTQYF
TRBV9 NA NA CASSVGAGYTDTQYF
TRBV27 NA once CASRLQGRTEAFF
TRBV4-1 TRBD2 NA CASSQAYGTSGFIYNEQFF
TRBV5-4 TRBD2 NA CASSWTSGRAMNTGELFF
TRBV6-1 TRBD1 NA CASSHRDRGYEQYF
TRBV5-1 NA NA CASNTGMTYNEQFF
TRBV7-8 NA NA CASSPMSEQYF
TRBV11-2 NA NA CASSLGAGEETQYF
TRBV6-6 TRBD1 NA CASSYSGQGTEKLFF
TRBV4-1 NA NA CASSQEKVGGRYEQFF
TRBV5-4 TRBD1 NA CASSSDRGEDTQYF
TRBV5-1 NA NA CASSSGTGEYNEQFF
TRBV9 NA NA CASSAYGGSANTGELFF
TRBV28 NA NA CASTADSYEQYF
TRBV5-1 TRBD1 NA CASSLGGQGRNQYF
TRBV11-3 NA NA CASSPRDKGYNEQFF
TRBV6-5 NA NA CASSQGTEAFF
TRBV5-1 TRBD2 once CASSLGWTSEPYEQYF
TRBV11-2 TRBD1 NA CASSGLRGPRGTEAFF
TRBV18 TRBD1 NA CASSPAGQGVMDTQYF
TRBV10-3 TRBD2 NA CAISPSGGTYNEQFF
TRBV27 NA NA CASSTAGNSGNTIYF
TRBV4-1 TRBD2 NA CASSPGLAESYEQYF
TRBV4-1 TRBD2 NA CASSHLAESSYNEQFF
TRBV5-8 NA NA CASTSVAAFNEKLFF
TRBV6-5 NA NA CASSYRSSYNEQFF
TRBV6-6 TRBD1 NA CASSFGQGSQPQHF
TRBV10-2 NA NA CASSEVLLNEQYF
TRBV9 NA NA CASGDSDTEAFF